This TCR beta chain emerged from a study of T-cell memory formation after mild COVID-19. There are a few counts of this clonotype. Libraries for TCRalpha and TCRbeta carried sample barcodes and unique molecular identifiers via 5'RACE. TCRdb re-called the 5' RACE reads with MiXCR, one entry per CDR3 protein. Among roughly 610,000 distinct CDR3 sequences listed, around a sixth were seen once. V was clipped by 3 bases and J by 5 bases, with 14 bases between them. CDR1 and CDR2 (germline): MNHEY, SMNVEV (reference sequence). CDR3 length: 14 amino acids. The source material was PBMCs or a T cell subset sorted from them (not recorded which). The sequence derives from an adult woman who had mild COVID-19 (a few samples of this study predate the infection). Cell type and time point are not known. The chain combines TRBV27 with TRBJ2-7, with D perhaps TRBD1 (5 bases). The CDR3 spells CASSFQGGRNEQYF. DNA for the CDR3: TGTGCCAGCAGTTTCCAGGGCGGTCGCAACGAGCAGTACTTC.